This TCR beta chain appears in the sequencing data of a study of blood T cell repertoires in COVID-19. As for the study in general: Donors in the United States, Italy and Spain gave samples during acute or convalescent COVID-19. Nucleic acid was either cDNA or gDNA, and it came from T cells, B-cell-depleted T cells, or PBMCs.

This clone was seen once. Profiled with immunoSEQ multiplex PCR; TCRdb holds only in-frame clones, not every one. The data contain about 200,000 clones, about 88% of them singletons. Patients from Seattle were sampled longitudinally, starting during active infection. There are 15 residues in the CDR3. The germline V gene has CDR1 SGHTA and CDR2 FQGTGA. V lost 5 bases, J lost 1 base, and 13 bases lay in between. This chain links TRBV7-3 with TRBJ2-3, with D tentatively TRBD2 (6 bases). Sequenced material: peripheral blood. The TCR was taken from a woman aged 45-59 years with COVID-19, enrolled during active disease. DNA for the CDR3: TGTGCCAGCAGCCCCAGCGGGTCCCGCACAGATACGCAGTATTTT. Residues: CASSPSGSRTDTQYF.